Listed here are 32 T cell receptor beta chains from one sample, sequenced in a study of a mutant IDH1 vaccine in newly diagnosed glioma. TCRdb's copy holds only in-frame clones and misses some; the assay was immunoSEQ multiplex PCR. Of about 34,000 clones detected, 60% to 85% appear once; the ten largest clones hold 9%. The time point: baseline, week 1 (first vaccination visit). Treatment described: pre-vaccination baseline after standard-of-care therapy. The material sequenced was peripheral blood mononuclear cells (PBMCs), taken from a glioma patient treated with radiotherapy, temozolomide or both. All receptors come from a man aged 45-60 years with glioma. Some clones in this sample may be carry-over from other donors' samples.

The chain links TRBV5-1 to TRBJ2-5; TRBD1 or TRBD2 may be the D gene (6 bases each). In germline, CDR1 is SGHRS, CDR2 YFSETQ. V was pared by 2 bases and J by 2 bases, with 13 bases between. The CDR3 covers 15 residues. The CDR3: CASSLNGGGQETQYF. CDR3 DNA: TGCGCCAGCAGCTTAAACGGGGGCGGACAAGAGACCCAGTACTTC.

This clone came up a few times. The V call is TRBV19, the J call TRBJ1-5, with no clear D. Trimming removed 0 bases at V and 5 bases at J, with 5 bases between. Germline values: CDR1 LNHDA, CDR2 SQIVND (reference sequence). This CDR3 contains 13 residues. This CDR3 is CASSIEDDQPQHF. The CDR3 coding sequence is TGTGCCAGTAGTATAGAAGACGATCAGCCCCAGCATTTT.

The chain carries TRBV7-2 and TRBJ2-5, with TRBD2 matching 11 bases. The V segment lost 1 base and the J segment 1 base; nucleotides outside the gene matches: 5. The CDR3 loop spans 17 amino acids. Germline CDR1 is SGHTA and CDR2 is FQGNSA. CDR3: CASSLGETSGAQETQYF. CDR3 in DNA: TGTGCCAGCAGCTTAGGCGAGACTAGCGGGGCCCAAGAGACCCAGTACTTC.

The chain has TRBV28 and TRBJ1-1; maybe TRBD1 (5 bases). The germline gives CDR1 MDHEN, CDR2 SYDVKM. The CDR3 length is 13 residues. V gave up 6 bases and J gave up 6 bases, with 14 bases separating them. CDR3 DNA: TGTGCCAGCAGAACAATGGGGGAGTCTGAAGCTTTCTTT. Translating gives CASRTMGESEAFF.

The chain couples TRBV4-3 to TRBJ1-2, with 11 bases that match TRBD1. Germline assignment: CDR1 LGHNA and CDR2 YSLEER. Trimming took 4 bases from V and 3 from J; bases not matched to a gene: 10. The CDR3 has 17 amino acids. CDR3 coding DNA: TGCGCCAGCAGCCTCGGACAGGGGGCGAGGAAAGACTATGGCTACACCTTC. Protein product: CASSLGQGARKDYGYTF.

This chain connects TRBV15 to TRBJ1-1, with D tentatively TRBD1 (5 bases). This CDR3 comprises 13 residues. CDR1 is LNHNV, CDR2 YYDKDF, per germline (reference sequence). V lost 0 bases to trimming and J lost 8 bases, with 10 bases between them. The CDR3 region has the DNA TGTGCCACCAGCAGAGATTCCCAGGGAGAAGCTTTCTTT. This sequence encodes CATSRDSQGEAFF.

The genes are TRBV7-9 and TRBJ1-1; D perhaps matches TRBD1 (6 bases). The CDR3 loop spans 14 amino acids. V lost 7 bases to trimming and J lost 5 bases, with 17 bases between them. Germline-derived CDR1 and CDR2 are SEHNR and FQNEAQ (reference sequence). CDR3 DNA: TGTGCCAGCACCAGAACAGGGTTCGGAACTGAAGCTTTCTTT. It codes for CASTRTGFGTEAFF.

The chain employs TRBV2 and TRBJ2-2; maybe TRBD1 (6 bases). Germline values: CDR1 SNHLY, CDR2 FYNNEI. CDR3 length equals 12 residues. The V gene lost 6 bases and the J gene lost 6 bases, with 8 bases spanning the gap. CDR3 sequence reads: CASSHRAGELFF. The CDR3 nucleotides are TGTGCCAGCAGCCACAGGGCCGGGGAGCTGTTTTTT.

This chain connects TRBV15 to TRBJ2-3; TRBD2 agrees at 10 bases. Losses at the gene ends were 0 bases for V and 5 bases for J; bases not matched to a gene: 11. The CDR3 is 18 residues long. In germline, CDR1 is LNHNV, CDR2 YYDKDF (reference sequence). The CDR3 here is CATSRDLASGSIGDTQYF. The CDR3 region has the DNA TGTGCCACCAGCAGAGATTTAGCTAGCGGGAGTATAGGAGATACGCAGTATTTT.

The chain uses TRBV5-1 and TRBJ2-1; no reliable D call. The CDR3 has 16 residues. Per the germline V gene, CDR1 is SGHRS and CDR2 is YFSETQ. Trimming stripped 4 bases from V and 4 bases from J, with 18 bases between. The CDR3 DNA is TGCGCCAGCAGCCGAAATGGCGGAGACGTATACAATGAGCAGTTCTTC. Translating gives CASSRNGGDVYNEQFF.

The rearrangement links TRBV6-5 to TRBJ2-7, with TRBD2 identical over 10 bases. The CDR3 covers 15 residues. Trimming at V came to 7 bases and at J to 3 bases, leaving 9 bases not matched to a gene. Germline CDR1 is MNHEY and CDR2 is SVGAGI. The CDR3 sequence is CASTFSPSGSYEQYF. The CDR3 nucleotides are TGTGCCAGCACCTTTTCACCTAGCGGGAGCTACGAGCAGTACTTC.

V usage is TRBV11-3 and J usage is TRBJ2-3; TRBD2 matches 9 bases. The CDR3 runs 14 residues. The junction had 1 base not matched to a gene; V was cut back by 5 bases and J by 1 base. Germline-derived CDR1 and CDR2 are SGHNT and YENEEA. CDR3 sequence reads: CASSKREGTDTQYF. The DNA for the CDR3 is TGTGCCAGCAGCAAGCGGGAGGGCACAGATACGCAGTATTTT.

V and J are TRBV2 and TRBJ2-2, with TRBD1 matching over 10 bases. The CDR3 is 15 amino acids. Looked up from germline, CDR1 is SNHLY and CDR2 is FYNNEI. V lost 6 bases to trimming and J lost 4 bases; unmatched junction nucleotides: 5. CDR3 coding DNA: TGTGCCAGCAGACCCGGGACAGGGGTCACCGGGGAGCTGTTTTTT. This gives the protein CASRPGTGVTGELFF.

The chain uses TRBV5-1 and TRBJ2-6, with D uncertain. Per the germline V gene, CDR1 is SGHRS and CDR2 is YFSETQ. The CDR3 totals 18 residues. Trimming removed 0 bases at V and 4 bases at J, with 17 bases between. The CDR3 spells CASSLGRILSAGANVLTF. Here the CDR3 DNA reads TGCGCCAGCAGCTTGGGGAGAATTCTATCTGCAGGGGCCAACGTCCTGACTTTC. Full variable domain (missing parts from reference TRBV5-1 and TRBJ2-6): KAGVTQTPRYLIKTRGQQVTLSCSPISGHRSVSWYQQTPGQGLQFLFEYFSETQRNKGNFPGRFSGRQFSNSRSEMNVSTLELGDSALYLCASSLGRILSAGANVLTFGAGSRLTVL.

This clone came up a few times. The chain joins TRBV5-6 to TRBJ2-5, with 7 bases lining up with TRBD1. Trimming cost V 5 bases and J 2 bases; bases outside gene matches: 12. The CDR3 runs to 16 residues. Germline V gene data show CDR1 as SGHDT and CDR2 as YYEEEE. This CDR3 is CASRSSPTRGQETQYF. CDR3 DNA: TGTGCCAGCAGATCGTCCCCAACCAGGGGGCAAGAGACCCAGTACTTC.

This clone is a singleton in its sample. The genes are TRBV6-6 and TRBJ2-3; D is unresolved. The V end was cut by 10 bases, the J end by 6 bases, with 8 bases between. The CDR3 covers 10 residues. The germline CDR1 and CDR2 sequences are MNHNY and SVGAGI (reference sequence). The CDR3 DNA reads TGTGCCACCGCCCGGGATACGCAGTATTTT. Residues: CATARDTQYF.

The CDR3 reads CASSGRGAAEYF. The CDR3 region has the DNA TGTGCCAGCAGCGGCCGGGGGGCAGCGGAGTATTTT. V and J are TRBV7-2 and TRBJ2-3, with D tentatively TRBD2 (7 bases). V was cut by 5 bases and J by 13 bases, with 16 bases left in between. The CDR3 extends over 12 amino acids. Germline V gives CDR1 SGHTA, CDR2 FQGNSA.

In this sample, this clone turned up once. The chain employs TRBV14 and TRBJ1-3; D is uncertain. This CDR3 is 14 amino acids long. CDR1 is SGHDN and CDR2 is FVKESK in the germline V gene. V was trimmed by 1 base and J by 0 bases, leaving 4 bases between them. The CDR3 DNA is TGTGCCAGCAGCCAAGCCATCTCTGGAAACACCATATATTTT. It is translated as CASSQAISGNTIYF.

The chain joins TRBV5-4 to TRBJ2-3, with a weak D call TRBD2 (7 bases). V was shortened by 4 bases and J by 0 bases, with 12 bases between the two germline ends. Germline V gene data show CDR1 as SGHNT and CDR2 as YYREEE (reference sequence). CDR3 length equals 15 residues. The CDR3 loop is CASSPRGASTDTQYF. The CDR3 nucleotides read TGTGCCAGCAGCCCCCGGGGGGCTAGCACAGATACGCAGTATTTT.

A few counts support this clone. This sequence joins TRBV5-1 and TRBJ2-5, with D uncertain. CDR1 is SGHRS and CDR2 is YFSETQ in the germline V gene. V lost 2 bases to trimming and J lost 0 bases, with 8 bases between them. This CDR3 comprises 14 residues. CDR3 coding DNA: TGCGCCAGCAGCTTCGGGCTGTACCAAGAGACCCAGTACTTC. It codes for CASSFGLYQETQYF.

Written as DNA, the CDR3 is TGCGCCAGCAAATCCGGGACAGTAGAAGGCTACACCTTC. Translated: CASKSGTVEGYTF. This chain joins TRBV5-1 and TRBJ1-2; 7 bases align to TRBD1. V was pared by 6 bases and J by 8 bases, with 10 bases of the junction left unmatched. CDR1 and CDR2 (germline): SGHRS, YFSETQ. The CDR3 covers 13 residues.

For the CDR3, the DNA is TGTGCCAGCGATAGCGGAGCCCCTCGCCCCTACGAGCAGTACTTC. It yields the protein CASDSGAPRPYEQYF. The chain is built from TRBV2 and TRBJ2-7; possible D gene TRBD2, 6 bases. Trimming took off 8 bases at V and 2 bases at J, with 19 bases between the two ends. Germline values: CDR1 SNHLY, CDR2 FYNNEI. The CDR3 is made up of 15 amino acids. Full variable domain (outside the CDR3, taken from reference TRBV2 and TRBJ2-7): EPEVTQTPSHQVTQMGQEVILRCVPISNHLYFYWYRQILGQKVEFLVSFYNNEISEKSEIFDDQFSVERPDGSNFTLKIRSTKLEDSAMYFCASDSGAPRPYEQYFGPGTRLTVT.

This clone was counted only a few times. This chain uses TRBV11-2 with TRBJ2-2; D ambiguous. CDR1 SGHAT and CDR2 FQNNGV come from the germline V gene. The CDR3 consists of 13 residues. V lost 6 bases to trimming and J lost 5 bases, with 10 bases between them. The CDR3 loop reads CASRRLRTGELFF. CDR3 sequence (DNA): TGTGCCAGCAGACGACTCCGGACCGGGGAGCTGTTTTTT.

The chain combines TRBV15 with TRBJ2-1; 7 bases map to TRBD2. CDR3 length equals 17 residues. From germline, CDR1 is LNHNV and CDR2 YYDKDF (reference sequence). Trimming took 5 bases from V and 10 from J; bases not matched to a gene: 20. The CDR3 sequence is CATSGGGRDASYREQFF. The DNA of the CDR3 is TGTGCCACCAGCGGGGGGGGTCGGGACGCGTCATACAGGGAGCAGTTCTTC.

This CDR3 reads CASSYSFRNTEAFF. For the CDR3, the DNA is TGTGCCAGCAGTTACTCGTTTCGAAACACTGAAGCTTTCTTT. The chain recombines TRBV6-6 with TRBJ1-1; no firm D call. V lost 0 bases, J lost 2 bases, and 7 bases lay in between. The CDR3 loop spans 14 amino acids. Germline V gene lookup returns CDR1 MNHNY and CDR2 SVGAGI (reference sequence).

The rearrangement uses TRBV2 and TRBJ2-1; TRBD1 agrees at 10 bases. Trimming took 3 bases from V and 9 from J; bases not matched to a gene: 8. Germline-derived CDR1 and CDR2 are SNHLY and FYNNEI. The CDR3 is 15 residues long. The CDR3 nucleotides read TGTGCCAGCAGTGACCCCGACAGGGGGCAGGGTGAGCAGTTCTTC. Translation: CASSDPDRGQGEQFF.

The chain has TRBV5-1 and TRBJ2-2; no reliable D call. This CDR3 has 18 residues. Germline V lookup: CDR1 SGHRS, CDR2 YFSETQ. V was shortened by 0 bases and J by 3 bases, with 18 bases between the two germline ends. The CDR3 bases are TGCGCCAGCAGCTTGGCCCCCGGACGCTACCGGGACACCGGGGAGCTGTTTTTT. Protein sequence: CASSLAPGRYRDTGELFF.

The V gene is TRBV18, the J gene TRBJ2-7; TRBD2 matches 7 bases. The CDR3 has 14 residues. Trimming removed 3 bases from V and 5 bases from J; junction bases left unmatched: 7. The germline gives CDR1 KGHSH, CDR2 LQKENI. Here the CDR3 reads CASSPQGRGDEQYF. The CDR3 DNA reads as TGTGCCAGCTCACCCCAGGGCCGGGGGGACGAGCAGTACTTC.

J is TRBJ2-2 and V is TRBV19; tentative D call: TRBD1 (5 bases). The CDR3 consists of 16 residues. CDR1 is LNHDA, CDR2 SQIVND, per germline (reference sequence). V was clipped by 3 bases and J by 6 bases, with 17 bases between them. The CDR3 is CASSIRGREISGELFF. The CDR3 nucleotides read TGTGCCAGTAGTATTAGGGGCAGGGAAATCTCCGGGGAGCTGTTTTTT.

The chain combines TRBV7-2 with TRBJ1-3; D remains ambiguous. With 6 bases removed from V and 3 bases from J, the gap between germline ends came to 6 bases. From germline, CDR1 is SGHTA and CDR2 FQGNSA. This CDR3 has 12 amino acids. The CDR3 loop is CASRDVGNTIYF. CDR3 nucleotide sequence: TGTGCCAGCAGGGATGTTGGAAACACCATATATTTT.

The chain joins TRBV2 to TRBJ1-6; D is undetermined. The length of the CDR3 is 14 residues. Germline V gene data show CDR1 as SNHLY and CDR2 as FYNNEI. The V end was cut by 9 bases, the J end by 0 bases, with 9 bases between. In nucleotides, the CDR3 is TGTGCCAGTTCAGACGGCTCCTATAATTCACCCCTCCACTTT. Translated: CASSDGSYNSPLHF.

CDR3 in amino acids: CASRAGSGSNQPQHF. The DNA for the CDR3 is TGTGCCAGCAGGGCCGGGAGCGGAAGCAATCAGCCCCAGCATTTT. The chain combines TRBV6-1 with TRBJ1-5, with D unresolved. Germline V gene lookup returns CDR1 MNHNS and CDR2 SASEGT. Trimming pared 6 bases from V and 1 base from J, leaving 13 bases between. The CDR3 spans 15 residues.